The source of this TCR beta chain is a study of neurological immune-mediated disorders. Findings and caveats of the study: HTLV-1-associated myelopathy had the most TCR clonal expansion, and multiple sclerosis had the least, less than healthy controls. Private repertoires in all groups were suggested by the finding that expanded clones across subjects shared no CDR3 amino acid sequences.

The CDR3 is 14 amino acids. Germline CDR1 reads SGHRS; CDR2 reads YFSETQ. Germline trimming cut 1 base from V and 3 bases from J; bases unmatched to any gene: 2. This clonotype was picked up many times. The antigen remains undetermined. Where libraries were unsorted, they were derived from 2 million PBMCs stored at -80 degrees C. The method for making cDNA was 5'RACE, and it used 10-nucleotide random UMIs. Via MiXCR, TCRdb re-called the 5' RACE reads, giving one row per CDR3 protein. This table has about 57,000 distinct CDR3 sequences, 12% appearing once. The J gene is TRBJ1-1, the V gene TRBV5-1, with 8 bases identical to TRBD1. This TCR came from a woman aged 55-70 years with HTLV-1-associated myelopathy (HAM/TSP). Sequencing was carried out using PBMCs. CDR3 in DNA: TGCGCCAGCAGCTTGACAGGGGGGGACACTGAAGCTTTCTTT. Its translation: CASSLTGGDTEAFF.